This T cell receptor beta chain was captured by sequencing in a study of cytomegalovirus exposure and HLA in healthy donors. Study at large: Roughly 80 million unique TCRs from HLA-typed donors made up an early data release. Notes on the study in general: An observed cluster of highly shared sequence variants was recorded as a likely sequencing artifact. Association with HLA alleles at 0.05 false discovery rate was found for around 17,000 TCR beta sequences in a later analysis.

About this clone: What it binds is unknown.

It was with 60 Vbeta and 13 Jbeta primers that the PCR ran. This table comes from immunoSEQ multiplex PCR, and its TCRdb copy is limited to in-frame clones, with some not included. This repertoire shows about 120,000 clones, roughly 80% found once; its top ten account for more than 7%. V was clipped by 5 bases and J by 6 bases, with 11 bases between them. CDR3 length equals 11 residues. The germline V gene encodes CDR1 GTSNPN and CDR2 SVGIG (reference sequence). This chain uses TRBV30 with TRBJ2-7; D remains unclear. Sequencing was performed on PBMCs. The clonotype comes from a female donor in good health and CMV-seropositive. The CDR3: CAWGPLTEQYF. CDR3 DNA sequence: TGTGCCTGGGGGCCCCTTACCGAGCAGTACTTC.